The clone carrying this TCR beta chain was recorded at least ten times. The CDR3 consists of 12 residues. The ends were cut back, 2 bases at V and 9 bases at J, with 11 bases in the middle. Germline V gene sequence: CDR1 MNHEY, CDR2 SMNVEV (reference sequence). The data were taken from a study of glioma-infiltrating T cells. Amplification of TCR alpha and beta CDR3 regions from RNA used iRepertoire nested multiplex PCR. Input was 100-400 ng of tissue mRNA or PBMC total RNA. In TCRdb, the multiplex PCR reads were re-called with MiXCR into one record per CDR3 protein. The profile shows tens of thousands of distinct CDR3 sequences, around 23% of them singletons.

V usage is TRBV27 and J usage is TRBJ2-7; D remains ambiguous. Sequencing was carried out using glioma tissue, nonneoplastic brain tissue, or PBMCs (not recorded which). This TCR was recovered from a human donor with low-grade glioma or glioblastoma, undergoing nonglioma brain surgery, or in good health (not recorded which). CDR3 protein: CASSLKDGVQYF. CDR3 nucleotide sequence: TGTGCCAGCAGTTTAAAAGACGGAGTGCAGTACTTC.